Below, 13 T cell receptor beta chains from the same sample are listed, as sequenced in a study of identical twins. In TCRdb, the 5' RACE reads were re-called with MiXCR into one record per CDR3 protein. The sample lists 450,000 to 650,000 distinct CDR3 sequences; 12% to 15% were seen once. Separately, the same data were catalogued under a study of yellow fever vaccine responses in identical twins.

Input material: CD4+ T cells sorted from blood. All receptors come from a woman aged 18-30 years in good health.

This clonotype came up a few times. The chain recombines TRBV5-1 with TRBJ2-2; tentative D call: TRBD1 (6 bases). Germline V CDR1 and CDR2: SGHRS, YFSETQ. The germline V and J ends were trimmed by 2 bases and 7 bases, with 15 bases remaining between them. This CDR3 comprises 15 residues. The CDR3 sequence: CASSFGQPPFGELFF. The CDR3 DNA reads TGCGCCAGCAGCTTTGGACAGCCACCTTTCGGGGAGCTGTTTTTT.

CDR3: CASSEMGLAKNIQYF. For the CDR3, the DNA is TGTGCCAGCAGTGAAATGGGGTTAGCCAAAAACATTCAGTACTTC. The rearrangement uses TRBV2 and TRBJ2-4; no clear D gene. CDR1 is SNHLY, CDR2 FYNNEI, per germline. V lost 2 bases, J lost 0 bases, and 8 bases lay in between. The CDR3 loop spans 15 amino acids.

The chain uses TRBV5-1 and TRBJ2-5; no firm D call. CDR1 SGHRS and CDR2 YFSETQ come from the germline V gene. Trimming took off 7 bases at V and 0 bases at J, with 10 bases between the two ends. CDR3 length: 13 residues. The CDR3 nucleotides read TGCGCCAGCGCCCGGTTATACCAAGAGACCCAGTACTTC. It encodes CASARLYQETQYF.

In its sample, this clonotype was seen a few times. This sequence joins TRBV29-1 and TRBJ2-5, with 12 positions matching TRBD2. The CDR3 contains 14 residues. Germline V gives CDR1 SQVTM, CDR2 ANQGSEA. J gave up 4 bases and V 4 bases, and 4 bases lay outside the gene matches. CDR3 nucleotides: TGCAGCGTTGCGGCTAGCGGGGGGGTAGAGACCCAGTACTTC. As protein: CSVAASGGVETQYF. Combining the CDR3 with reference TRBV29-1 and TRBJ2-5 gives the whole variable domain SAVISQKPSRDICQRGTSLTIQCQVDSQVTMMFWYRQQPGQSLTLIATANQGSEATYESGFVIDKFPISRPNLTFSTLTVSNMSPEDSSIYLCSVAASGGVETQYFGPGTRLLVL.

This clonotype was recorded many times. This chain joins TRBV6-1 and TRBJ2-2, with TRBD2 as a possible D gene (5 bases). V shed 2 bases and J shed 8 bases, with 24 bases lying between them. CDR1 is MNHNS and CDR2 is SASEGT in the germline V gene. This CDR3 is 18 amino acids long. The CDR3, as DNA: TGTGCCAGCAGTGAAAGCGGCGGCAACGCCGGAACAAGGGGGGAGCTGTTTTTT. As protein: CASSESGGNAGTRGELFF.

V and J are TRBV2 and TRBJ2-3; 12 bases align to TRBD2. The CDR3 length is 15 residues. Per germline, CDR1 SNHLY and CDR2 FYNNEI. V shed 8 bases and J 1 base; nucleotides not matched to a gene: 4. The CDR3 sequence is CASGRLAGGTDTQYF. DNA of the CDR3: TGTGCCAGCGGCAGACTAGCGGGAGGCACAGATACGCAGTATTTT.

Only a few counts were recorded for this clonotype. For the CDR3, the DNA is TGCAGTGCTGGCCGCCTGCGAGCGGGAGGACCCAATGAGCAGTTCTTC. As protein: CSAGRLRAGGPNEQFF. The V call is TRBV20-1, the J call TRBJ2-1; 9 bases line up with TRBD2. This CDR3 has 16 amino acids. V lost 5 bases to trimming and J lost 6 bases; unmatched junction nucleotides: 14. Germline V gene data show CDR1 as DFQATT and CDR2 as SNEGSKA (reference sequence).

The gene calls are TRBV20-1 and TRBJ2-7; the D gene is possibly TRBD2 (6 bases). Trimming took off 0 bases at V and 3 bases at J, with 12 bases between the two ends. The CDR3 sequence is 14 residues long. In germline, CDR1 is DFQATT, CDR2 SNEGSKA (reference sequence). The CDR3 region is CSARDVAGNYEQYF. For the CDR3, the DNA is TGCAGTGCTAGAGATGTCGCGGGGAACTACGAGCAGTACTTC.

This clonotype was recorded a few times. V usage is TRBV20-1 and J usage is TRBJ2-7; TRBD2 matches at 13 bases. Trimming took 2 bases from V and 1 from J; bases not matched to a gene: 8. CDR3 length: 17 residues. Germline CDR1 DFQATT, CDR2 SNEGSKA (reference sequence). The CDR3 bases are TGCAGTGCTAGAAAGGCCCCACTAGCGGGAGGGTCCTACGAGCAGTACTTC. It is translated as CSARKAPLAGGSYEQYF.

This clonotype was seen a few times. The rearrangement uses TRBV24-1 and TRBJ1-1; no clear D. Germline V gives CDR1 KGHDR, CDR2 SFDVKD. The V gene lost 2 bases and the J gene lost 10 bases, with 7 bases spanning the gap. The CDR3 covers 11 residues. CDR3 DNA: TGTGCCACCAGTGATTACAGTCGAGCTTTCTTT. Its translation is CATSDYSRAFF.

Only a few counts were recorded for this clonotype. The rearrangement links TRBV5-4 to TRBJ2-1; 13 bases fit TRBD2. Trimming at V came to 4 bases and at J to 2 bases, leaving 6 bases not matched to a gene. CDR1 is SGHNT, CDR2 YYREEE, per germline (reference sequence). The CDR3 has 17 amino acids. For the CDR3, the DNA is TGTGCCAGCAGCCGGGAAGGGACTAGCGGGACCTACAATGAGCAGTTCTTC. It specifies CASSREGTSGTYNEQFF.

This chain uses TRBV12-3 or TRBV12-4 with TRBJ1-4; tentative D call: TRBD1 (5 bases). The CDR3 contains 14 residues. V was pared by 6 bases and J by 7 bases, with 15 bases between. In nucleotides, the CDR3 is TGTGCCAGCAGACGACAAGGGGCAGGTGAAAAACTGTTTTTT. It yields the protein CASRRQGAGEKLFF.

Many counts were recorded for this clonotype. This chain links TRBV12-3 or TRBV12-4 with TRBJ2-1; TRBD2 agrees at 10 bases. The CDR3 sequence is 15 residues long. Germline trimming cut 6 bases from V and 2 bases from J; bases unmatched to any gene: 4. Here the CDR3 DNA reads TGTGCCAGCAGCCCTAGCGGGAGCCCCTACAATGAGCAGTTCTTC. It specifies CASSPSGSPYNEQFF.